The 22 T cell receptor beta chains below were found in one sample sequenced in a study of T cell responses to AZD1222 COVID-19 vaccine. Generated by immunoSEQ multiplex PCR, the TCRdb table keeps only in-frame clones and is missing some. Of around 130,000 clones in the sample, 90% to 95% were seen once. The source was peripheral blood, collected on day 0 of AZD1222 vaccination. The receptors were gathered from an adult in good health.

V and J are TRBV4-1 and TRBJ2-7; 7 nucleotides match TRBD1. Germline CDR1 and CDR2: MGHRA and YSYEKL. Trimming removed 3 bases from V and 7 bases from J; junction bases left unmatched: 18. The length of the CDR3 is 17 residues. CDR3 sequence: CASSQGGLSRGFGEQYF. The CDR3 nucleotides read TGCGCCAGCAGCCAGGGCGGGCTGAGCAGGGGGTTCGGTGAGCAGTACTTC.

This clone was found once. The V and J genes are TRBV6-5 and TRBJ1-6, with D possibly being TRBD1 (5 bases). CDR3 length: 13 amino acids. Germline V gene sequence: CDR1 MNHEY, CDR2 SVGAGI. Trimming removed 6 bases from V and 9 bases from J, with 12 bases in between. CDR3 loop: CASRRPGGSPLHF. The DNA of the CDR3 is TGTGCCAGCAGGCGCCCGGGGGGTTCACCCCTCCACTTT.

This clone appeared once. V usage is TRBV12-3 or TRBV12-4 and J usage is TRBJ1-2; the D is unclear. The germline V and J ends were trimmed by 10 bases and 5 bases, with 17 bases remaining between them. The CDR3 contains 13 residues. The CDR3 loop is CATDTEPLYGYTF. The CDR3 coding sequence is TGTGCCACCGATACTGAGCCCCTTTATGGCTACACCTTC.

The chain joins TRBV3-1 (or the pseudogene TRBV3-2) to TRBJ1-1; the D gene is possibly TRBD1 (6 bases). CDR3 size: 13 residues. V was clipped by 4 bases and J by 10 bases, with 16 bases between them. Germline V gives CDR1 LGHDT, CDR2 YNNKEL (reference sequence). CDR3: CASSPGGAGVAFF. The CDR3, as DNA: TGTGCCAGCAGCCCCGGGGGGGCTGGGGTAGCTTTCTTT.

The V gene is TRBV5-5, the J gene TRBJ1-1; D is ambiguous. The germline CDR1 and CDR2 sequences are SGHKS and YYEKEE (reference sequence). Trimming pared 7 bases from V and 1 base from J, leaving 11 bases between. This CDR3 has 13 amino acids. CDR3 bases: TGTGCCAGCGGGTGGACGGGGAACACTGAAGCTTTCTTT. Its translation: CASGWTGNTEAFF.

The rearrangement joins TRBV30 to TRBJ2-5, with 12 nucleotides matching TRBD2. Germline V gene sequence: CDR1 GTSNPN, CDR2 SVGIG (reference sequence). V lost 3 bases, J lost 5 bases, and 13 bases stayed unmatched. This CDR3 region has 17 residues. Here the CDR3 reads CAWSSRLAGVLAETQYF. DNA of the CDR3: TGTGCCTGGAGCAGCAGACTAGCGGGAGTTTTGGCGGAGACCCAGTACTTC.

V and J are TRBV14 and TRBJ2-1, with 8 bases lining up with TRBD2. The trim removed 3 bases at V and 0 bases at J, leaving 7 bases unmatched. CDR3 length: 17 amino acids. CDR1 and CDR2 (germline): SGHDN, FVKESK. The CDR3 nucleotides read TGTGCCAGCAGCCAGATAGCGGGATCCCTCTCCTACAATGAGCAGTTCTTC. Encoded protein: CASSQIAGSLSYNEQFF.

This chain joins TRBV5-1 and TRBJ2-1, with 10 nucleotides matching TRBD2. CDR1 SGHRS and CDR2 YFSETQ come from the germline V gene. J gave up 9 bases and V 3 bases, and 15 bases lay outside the gene matches. CDR3 length: 17 residues. This CDR3 reads CASSYRSASGSRGEQFF. As DNA, the CDR3 is TGCGCCAGCAGCTATCGATCGGCTAGCGGGAGTCGGGGTGAGCAGTTCTTC.

A remark on this clone: This specimen includes other DNA sequences encoding the same CDR3. The V gene is TRBV6-1, the J gene TRBJ1-2; D is undetermined. There are 13 residues in the CDR3. Germline CDR1 is MNHNS and CDR2 is SASEGT. Trimming left V 2 bases short and J 5 bases short, with 9 bases between. Written as DNA, the CDR3 is TGTGCCAGCAGTGAAACAGACGGGTATGGCTACACCTTC. This gives the protein CASSETDGYGYTF.

The chain combines TRBV4-1 with TRBJ1-1; D is undetermined. The CDR3 sequence is 13 residues long. Germline CDR1 and CDR2: MGHRA and YSYEKL. V lost 0 bases and J lost 11, with 13 bases in between. CDR3 DNA sequence: TGCGCCAGCAGCCAAGATACGACCCAGCCTGCTTTCTTT. Residues: CASSQDTTQPAFF.

This clone was observed a few times. The CDR3 protein is CAWSRSGYQHYGYTF. DNA of the CDR3: TGTGCCTGGAGCCGTTCAGGGTATCAGCACTATGGCTACACCTTC. V is TRBV30 and J is TRBJ1-2, with TRBD1 as a possible D gene (5 bases). CDR3 size: 15 residues. V lost 3 bases, J lost 3 bases, and 17 bases lay in between. Germline V gene data show CDR1 as GTSNPN and CDR2 as SVGIG (reference sequence).

V usage is TRBV9 and J usage is TRBJ1-4; tentatively, D is TRBD1 (5 bases). Germline loops: CDR1 SGDLS, CDR2 YYNGEE. The CDR3 contains 14 residues. The ends were cut back, 2 bases at V and 7 bases at J, with 12 bases in the middle. This CDR3 is CASSVGPRGEKLFF. The CDR3 coding sequence is TGTGCCAGCAGCGTCGGGCCAAGGGGTGAAAAACTGTTTTTT.

The CDR3 protein is CASSSKVTNNYGYTF. The DNA of the CDR3 is TGTGCCAGCAGCTCGAAGGTAACAAATAACTATGGCTACACCTTC. The chain recombines TRBV11-3 with TRBJ1-2; D is unresolved. Trimming cost V 4 bases and J 1 base, with 13 bases left between them. CDR1 SGHNT and CDR2 YENEEA come from the germline V gene. The CDR3 spans 15 residues.

V gene TRBV27 combines with J gene TRBJ2-1; 13 bases line up with TRBD2. Unmatched junction bases numbered 8, after V lost 6 bases and J lost 9 bases. This CDR3 is built from 15 residues. Germline CDR1 reads MNHEY; CDR2 reads SMNVEV (reference sequence). Written as DNA, the CDR3 is TGTGCCAGCAGACCGGGACTAGCGGGAATCATTGAGCAGTTCTTC. The encoded protein is CASRPGLAGIIEQFF.

The rearrangement joins TRBV6-1 to TRBJ2-7; 7 bases line up with TRBD1. Germline values: CDR1 MNHNS, CDR2 SASEGT. J gave up 1 base and V 2 bases, and 2 bases lay outside the gene matches. This CDR3 contains 14 residues. For the CDR3, the DNA is TGTGCCAGCAGTGAAAGGGGGCAGTCCTACGAGCAGTACTTC. It specifies CASSERGQSYEQYF.

The chain carries TRBV2 and TRBJ1-1; no reliable D call. The CDR3 covers 15 residues. Trimming stripped 4 bases from V and 4 bases from J, with 16 bases between. Germline-derived CDR1 and CDR2 are SNHLY and FYNNEI. The CDR3 DNA reads TGTGCCAGCAGTGTCTCCGAATTAGAGGGCACTGAAGCTTTCTTT. It is translated as CASSVSELEGTEAFF.

The rearrangement joins TRBV28 to TRBJ2-1, with 8 nucleotides matching TRBD1. This CDR3 spans 18 amino acids. Germline V lookup: CDR1 MDHEN, CDR2 SYDVKM. The J segment lost 0 bases and the V segment lost 4 bases, leaving 11 bases of the junction unmatched. The CDR3, as DNA: TGTGCCAGCAGTTCCCCTGTGAATGACAGGGGCTCCTACAATGAGCAGTTCTTC. This codes for CASSSPVNDRGSYNEQFF.

This chain uses TRBV28 with TRBJ1-1, with a possible D match to TRBD1 (5 bases). The CDR3 has 17 residues. CDR1 and CDR2 (germline): MDHEN, SYDVKM. V lost 7 bases and J lost 6, with 27 bases in between. The CDR3 reads CASNFLTGTLSSAEAFF. CDR3 in DNA: TGTGCCAGCAACTTTCTTACCGGGACTTTGAGCTCGGCTGAAGCTTTCTTT.

The chain recombines TRBV28 with TRBJ1-5; D unclear. CDR1 is MDHEN, CDR2 SYDVKM, per germline. V gave up 8 bases and J gave up 6 bases, with 14 bases separating them. This CDR3 is built from 13 residues. CDR3 residues: CASSPRVSQPQHF. The CDR3 region has the DNA TGTGCCAGCTCCCCGAGGGTTTCTCAGCCCCAGCATTTT.

The V call is TRBV11-2, the J call TRBJ2-7; possible D gene TRBD1, 5 bases. V was clipped by 4 bases and J by 11 bases, with 12 bases between them. The germline V gene has CDR1 SGHAT and CDR2 FQNNGV. CDR3 length: 11 residues. CDR3 sequence: CASSSAGWEYF. Written as DNA, the CDR3 is TGTGCCAGCAGCTCAGCAGGGTGGGAGTACTTC.

The CDR3 sequence is CATRGGRGGLVDTQYF. CDR3 bases: TGTGCCACCAGGGGAGGCAGGGGCGGTCTCGTGGATACGCAGTATTTT. This chain uses TRBV15 with TRBJ2-3, with D tentatively TRBD1 or TRBD2 (6 bases each). The V gene lost 6 bases and the J gene lost 6 bases, with 22 bases spanning the gap. Per germline, CDR1 LNHNV and CDR2 YYDKDF (reference sequence). This CDR3 is built from 16 residues.

The V and J genes are TRBV4-2 and TRBJ2-7; D may correspond to TRBD1 or TRBD2 (5 bases each). The CDR3 is 17 amino acids. Trimming took off 0 bases at V and 3 bases at J, with 18 bases between the two ends. The V gene's germline CDR1 is LGHNA and CDR2 YNFKEQ. CDR3 sequence (DNA): TGTGCCAGCAGCCAAGATTCGGGGCGGCCAAGGGACTACGAGCAGTACTTC. Protein sequence: CASSQDSGRPRDYEQYF.